The 30 T cell receptor beta chains given below trace back to one sample, sequenced in a study of T-cell memory formation after mild COVID-19. TCRdb ran MiXCR on the 5' RACE reads and lists one entry per CDR3 protein. The sample lists approximately 480,000 distinct CDR3 sequences, 15% to 20% occurring once. The source material was PBMCs or a T cell subset sorted from them (not recorded which). The receptors were sampled from an adult woman who had mild COVID-19 (a few samples of this study predate the infection). Cell type and time point are not known.

The rearrangement uses TRBV24-1 and TRBJ2-7; 13 bases are shared with TRBD2. Germline CDR1 reads KGHDR; CDR2 reads SFDVKD. CDR3 length: 15 residues. V lost 10 bases to trimming and J lost 2 bases; unmatched junction nucleotides: 7. DNA of the CDR3: TGTGCCACGGCCAAGACTAGCGGGAGGCCCTACGAGCAGTACTTC. Protein sequence: CATAKTSGRPYEQYF.

This clonotype was seen a few times. V gene TRBV24-1 combines with J gene TRBJ2-3; 7 positions match TRBD1. CDR1 is KGHDR and CDR2 is SFDVKD in the germline V gene. This CDR3 has 16 amino acids. Trimming cost V 4 bases and J 3 bases; bases outside gene matches: 9. The CDR3 is CATSDPLGTATDTQYF. Here the CDR3 DNA reads TGTGCCACCAGTGACCCACTGGGGACAGCAACAGATACGCAGTATTTT.

This clonotype was observed a handful of times. The chain joins TRBV7-3 to TRBJ1-1; TRBD1 aligns across 7 bases. The V gene's germline CDR1 is SGHTA and CDR2 FQGTGA. The CDR3 sequence is 16 residues long. The V gene end was trimmed by 1 base and the J gene end by 11 bases; junction bases not matched to a gene: 16. For the CDR3, the DNA is TGTGCCAGCAGCTTAAGGTGGAGAGGTCAGGGGGACGCGGCTTTCTTT. Amino acids: CASSLRWRGQGDAAFF.

CDR3 loop: CASSLGDRGRPAFF. CDR3 sequence (DNA): TGTGCCAGCAGCTTAGGAGACAGGGGGCGCCCAGCTTTCTTT. This sequence joins TRBV7-8 and TRBJ1-1, with 10 positions matching TRBD1. The CDR3 loop spans 14 amino acids. Germline CDR1 is SGHVS and CDR2 is FQNEAQ. J gave up 10 bases and V 1 base, and 6 bases lay outside the gene matches. Together with reference TRBV7-8 and TRBJ1-1, the CDR3 gives the full variable domain: GAGVSQSPRYKVAKRGQDVALRCDPISGHVSLFWYQQALGQGPEFLTYFQNEAQLDKSGLPSDRFFAERPEGSVSTLKIQRTQQEDSAVYLCASSLGDRGRPAFFGQGTRLTVV.

This clonotype came up a few times. The rearrangement links TRBV5-1 to TRBJ2-1, with TRBD2 identical over 13 bases. CDR1 and CDR2 from the germline V gene are SGHRS and YFSETQ. There are 15 residues in the CDR3. V was pared by 5 bases and J by 8 bases, with 7 bases of the junction left unmatched. CDR3 in amino acids: CASRSAGLAGDEQFF. CDR3 nucleotides: TGCGCCAGCAGATCCGCCGGACTAGCGGGAGATGAGCAGTTCTTC.

Here the CDR3 DNA reads TGTGCCAGCTCCTCGACGCGAAACTACAATGAGCAGTTCTTC. Translating it yields CASSSTRNYNEQFF. The chain uses TRBV18 and TRBJ2-1; D ambiguous. The germline V gene encodes CDR1 KGHSH and CDR2 LQKENI. The CDR3 is made up of 14 amino acids. V shed 6 bases and J shed 3 bases, with 12 bases lying between them.

Turning to this clonotype: One end of the junction is discordant with germline, which a read error may explain. The chain combines TRBV5-1 with TRBJ1-1; 7 bases match TRBD1. This CDR3 is built from 15 residues. Germline lookup yields CDR1 SGHRS and CDR2 YFSETQ. The CDR3 DNA is TGCGCCAGCAGATTGGGACAGCTAGAGAACACTGAAGCTTTCTTT. Its translation is CASRLGQLENTEAFF.

V and J are TRBV5-4 and TRBJ1-4; no reliable D call. The CDR3 runs to 14 residues. Trimming took off 4 bases at V and 7 bases at J, with 14 bases between the two ends. Per the germline V gene, CDR1 is SGHNT and CDR2 is YYREEE (reference sequence). The CDR3, as DNA: TGTGCCAGCAGCAAAAAAGAAGAGGTTGAAAAACTGTTTTTT. This codes for CASSKKEEVEKLFF.

This clonotype was detected ten times or more. This chain connects TRBV7-2 to TRBJ2-5; the D gene is possibly TRBD1 (6 bases). The CDR3 is 14 amino acids. The germline V and J ends were trimmed by 5 bases and 5 bases, with 15 bases remaining between them. Per the germline V gene, CDR1 is SGHTA and CDR2 is FQGNSA. The chain's CDR3 is CASSPQTGRETQYF. CDR3 sequence (DNA): TGTGCCAGCAGCCCACAGACAGGCAGGGAGACCCAGTACTTC.

In this sample, this clonotype turned up a few times. The rearrangement joins TRBV7-3 to TRBJ2-1, with TRBD2 matching 7 bases. The CDR3 is 14 amino acids. CDR1 is SGHTA and CDR2 is FQGTGA in the germline V gene. After removal of 3 bases from V and 5 bases from J, the junction contained 4 bases not matched to a gene. CDR3: CASSFSGGNNEQFF. The CDR3 DNA is TGTGCCAGCAGCTTTTCCGGGGGGAACAATGAGCAGTTCTTC.

The gene calls are TRBV7-9 and TRBJ1-2; TRBD1 agrees at 12 bases. Trimming at V came to 5 bases and at J to 6 bases, leaving 16 bases not matched to a gene. The CDR3 loop spans 18 amino acids. Per germline, CDR1 SEHNR and CDR2 FQNEAQ (reference sequence). The CDR3 DNA reads as TGTGCCAGCAGCCCCCCCACCCGGGACAGGGGGCATTCTCATGGCTACACCTTC. Translating gives CASSPPTRDRGHSHGYTF.

This clonotype has just a few counts. This chain links TRBV7-9 with TRBJ2-5, with 10 bases matching TRBD2. The CDR3 extends over 14 amino acids. Trimming took 6 bases from V and 1 from J; bases not matched to a gene: 2. Germline CDR1 reads SEHNR; CDR2 reads FQNEAQ (reference sequence). The CDR3: CASRERGGQETQYF. The DNA for the CDR3 is TGTGCCAGCAGAGAGCGGGGGGGCCAAGAGACCCAGTACTTC.

This clonotype occurred many times. The chain links TRBV7-6 to TRBJ2-5; no reliable D call. This CDR3 spans 13 amino acids. Per the germline V gene, CDR1 is SGHVS and CDR2 is FNYEAQ. V shed 4 bases and J shed 4 bases, with 10 bases lying between them. For the CDR3, the DNA is TGTGCCAGCAGCTCACGACGAGGAGAGACCCAGTACTTC. Its protein product is CASSSRRGETQYF.

This chain links TRBV20-1 with TRBJ2-6; D may correspond to TRBD1 or TRBD2 (5 bases each). The CDR3 has 16 residues. The V gene's germline CDR1 is DFQATT and CDR2 SNEGSKA (reference sequence). The V and J ends lost 1 base and 0 bases respectively, with 10 bases between them. CDR3 region: CSARGRDLSGANVLTF. Written as DNA, the CDR3 is TGCAGTGCTAGAGGCCGGGACCTCTCTGGGGCCAACGTCCTGACTTTC.

CDR3 in amino acids: CASSLDRSHYNEQFF. The CDR3 DNA reads TGTGCCAGCAGCTTAGATCGTTCCCATTACAATGAGCAGTTCTTC. V is TRBV11-2 and J is TRBJ2-1; unclear D gene. CDR3 size: 15 residues. V was cut by 0 bases and J by 4 bases, with 10 bases left in between. Germline V CDR1 and CDR2: SGHAT, FQNNGV.

The CDR3 coding sequence is TGCAGCGTCGCCCGGGATGCCAATCCCTACAATGAGCAGTTCTTC. Translation: CSVARDANPYNEQFF. The V gene is TRBV29-1, the J gene TRBJ2-1, with D tentatively TRBD2 (5 bases). The germline V and J ends were trimmed by 6 bases and 2 bases, with 17 bases remaining between them. The CDR3 contains 15 residues. Per germline, CDR1 SQVTM and CDR2 ANQGSEA.

The chain links TRBV5-4 to TRBJ2-3; D unresolved. Germline V gives CDR1 SGHNT, CDR2 YYREEE (reference sequence). The CDR3 is 15 amino acids. Trimming removed 3 bases from V and 2 bases from J, with 13 bases in between. CDR3 protein: CASSSTARPTDTQYF. For the CDR3, the DNA is TGTGCCAGCAGCTCAACCGCCCGCCCCACAGATACGCAGTATTTT.

This clonotype was detected many times. V and J are TRBV7-6 and TRBJ2-1; 11 bases fit TRBD2. CDR3 length: 16 amino acids. Germline V gene sequence: CDR1 SGHVS, CDR2 FNYEAQ. V was pared by 4 bases and J by 7 bases, with 9 bases of the junction left unmatched. CDR3 coding DNA: TGTGCCAGCAGCTCCTTAGCGGGAGGGCCTTTGAATGAGCAGTTCTTC. Its protein product is CASSSLAGGPLNEQFF.

This clonotype was recorded a few times. V is TRBV4-2 and J is TRBJ2-3; the match to TRBD2 covers 14 bases. Trimming took 0 bases from V and 6 from J; bases not matched to a gene: 2. The CDR3 runs 16 residues. Germline values: CDR1 LGHNA, CDR2 YNFKEQ. In DNA form, the CDR3 reads TGTGCCAGCAGCCAAGATGGGACTAGCGGGGGTGATACGCAGTATTTT. Amino acids: CASSQDGTSGGDTQYF.

This clonotype showed up just a few times. J is TRBJ2-1 and V is TRBV7-3; 8 bases map to TRBD1. With 5 bases clipped from V and 7 bases from J, the junction kept 13 bases outside the gene matches. Germline CDR1 is SGHTA and CDR2 is FQGTGA. The length of the CDR3 is 16 residues. The CDR3 DNA reads as TGTGCCAGCAGCCCACCCGGGCAGACAGGGGAGAATGAGCAGTTCTTC. Its translation is CASSPPGQTGENEQFF.

This clonotype turned up a few times. The rearrangement joins TRBV12-3 or TRBV12-4 to TRBJ1-2, with a weak D call TRBD1 (6 bases). CDR3 length equals 13 residues. The V and J ends lost 3 bases and 7 bases respectively, with 12 bases between them. DNA of the CDR3: TGTGCCAGCAGTTTGCACACAGGGTCTGGCTACACCTTC. Protein: CASSLHTGSGYTF.

The chain carries TRBV20-1 and TRBJ2-3; TRBD2 matches 14 bases. Germline CDR1 is DFQATT and CDR2 is SNEGSKA (reference sequence). The CDR3 spans 16 residues. Trimming took 3 bases from V and 6 from J; bases not matched to a gene: 8. Here the CDR3 reads CSASRGLAGDQDTQYF. The CDR3 DNA reads TGCAGTGCTAGTCGGGGACTAGCGGGAGATCAGGATACGCAGTATTTT.

This clonotype appeared a few times. The J gene is TRBJ2-3, the V gene TRBV12-3 or TRBV12-4; weak D call: TRBD2 (5 bases). CDR3 size: 15 residues. The V end lost 6 bases, the J end lost 2 bases, and 15 bases lay between the germline ends. DNA of the CDR3: TGTGCCAGCAGCCCCCCAGCGGCGTACACAGATACGCAGTATTTT. This gives the protein CASSPPAAYTDTQYF.

This chain links TRBV5-1 with TRBJ2-3; 12 bases agree with TRBD2. This CDR3 spans 19 amino acids. Germline values: CDR1 SGHRS, CDR2 YFSETQ. Germline trimming cut 4 bases from V and 1 base from J; bases unmatched to any gene: 13. CDR3: CASSRIDVLAGGRTDTQYF. For the CDR3, the DNA is TGCGCCAGCAGCCGAATAGACGTACTAGCGGGGGGACGCACAGATACGCAGTATTTT.

The gene calls are TRBV5-1 and TRBJ2-7, with 7 bases aligning to TRBD1. This CDR3 is 17 amino acids long. V lost 0 bases and J lost 0; bases outside the gene matches: 9. Germline CDR1 and CDR2: SGHRS and YFSETQ. As DNA, the CDR3 is TGCGCCAGCAGCTTGGCCTCAGTGGGACAGCTCTCCTACGAGCAGTACTTC. It specifies CASSLASVGQLSYEQYF.

V is TRBV18 and J is TRBJ2-5; D remains unclear. Germline V gives CDR1 KGHSH, CDR2 LQKENI. The CDR3 consists of 14 residues. Trimming stripped 4 bases from V and 5 bases from J, with 14 bases between. CDR3: CASSLKGASETQYF. DNA for the CDR3: TGTGCCAGCTCACTCAAGGGTGCATCGGAGACCCAGTACTTC.

There are a few counts of this clonotype. The V gene is TRBV3-1, the J gene TRBJ1-1; D gene unclear. This CDR3 has 12 amino acids. Trimming cost V 0 bases and J 4 bases, with 3 bases left between them. Germline assignment: CDR1 LGHDT and CDR2 YNNKEL (reference sequence). This CDR3 reads CASSQEGTEAFF. In nucleotides, the CDR3 is TGTGCCAGCAGCCAAGAGGGCACTGAAGCTTTCTTT.

The chain couples TRBV27 to TRBJ2-3; no clear D gene. Germline V lookup: CDR1 MNHEY, CDR2 SMNVEV (reference sequence). The CDR3 contains 15 residues. V was trimmed by 5 bases and J by 2 bases, leaving 14 bases between them. The CDR3 nucleotides read TGTGCCAGCAGTCCCCCTTTGGTTGTCACAGATACGCAGTATTTT. The encoded protein is CASSPPLVVTDTQYF.

The rearrangement uses TRBV3-1 and TRBJ2-3; TRBD1 might be the D (6 bases). The CDR3 spans 14 residues. Germline V lookup: CDR1 LGHDT, CDR2 YNNKEL (reference sequence). Deletions cut 8 bases from V and 0 bases from J, with 12 bases between. CDR3 DNA sequence: TGTGCCAGCGGACAGCCGACTAGCACAGATACGCAGTATTTT. This sequence encodes CASGQPTSTDTQYF.

The chain recombines TRBV2 with TRBJ2-6; D not certain. This CDR3 contains 15 residues. V was clipped by 7 bases and J by 0 bases, with 10 bases between them. The germline V gene has CDR1 SNHLY and CDR2 FYNNEI. In nucleotides, the CDR3 is TGTGCCAGCAACATCGGTGACTCTGGGGCCAACGTCCTGACTTTC. Encoded protein: CASNIGDSGANVLTF.